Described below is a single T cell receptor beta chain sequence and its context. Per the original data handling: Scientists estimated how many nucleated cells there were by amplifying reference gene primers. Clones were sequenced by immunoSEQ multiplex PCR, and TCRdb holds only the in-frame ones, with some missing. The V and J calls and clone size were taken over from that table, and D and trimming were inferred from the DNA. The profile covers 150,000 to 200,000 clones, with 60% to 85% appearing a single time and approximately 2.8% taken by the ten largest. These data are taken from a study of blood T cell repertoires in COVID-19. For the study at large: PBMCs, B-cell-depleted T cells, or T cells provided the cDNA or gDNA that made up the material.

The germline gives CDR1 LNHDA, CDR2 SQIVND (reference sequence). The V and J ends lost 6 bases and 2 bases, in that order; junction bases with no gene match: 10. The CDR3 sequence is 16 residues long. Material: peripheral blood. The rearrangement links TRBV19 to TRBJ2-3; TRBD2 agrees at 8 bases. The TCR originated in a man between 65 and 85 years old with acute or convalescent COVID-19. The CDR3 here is CASRKLAGTATDTQYF. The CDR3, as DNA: TGTGCCAGTAGAAAGCTAGCGGGTACGGCCACAGATACGCAGTATTTT.